Presented here are 18 T cell receptor beta chains from one specimen sequenced in a study of PD-1 blockade in classical Hodgkin lymphoma. Every patient was affected by relapse after autologous stem cell transplantation, while exposure to brentuximab vedotin was not uniform. Negative magnetic selection isolated CD4+ T cells from thawed PBMCs. The data were produced by immunoSEQ multiplex PCR, yet TCRdb's version contains in-frame clones alone and is incomplete. This sample has roughly 6,000 clones, with 78% found just once. Sequencing used CD4+ T cells from blood, obtained at baseline. The receptors stem from a human donor with classical Hodgkin lymphoma.

The chain recombines TRBV5-1 with TRBJ2-7; D could derive from TRBD1 or TRBD2 (5 bases each). Germline CDR1 and CDR2: SGHRS and YFSETQ. The ends were cut back, 4 bases at V and 3 bases at J, with 11 bases in the middle. The CDR3 runs 13 residues. CDR3 bases: TGCGCCAGCAGCCGGGACGTTATCTACGAGCAGTACTTC. It is translated as CASSRDVIYEQYF.

V usage is TRBV18 and J usage is TRBJ1-5; a weak D match, TRBD1 (5 bases). There are 12 residues in the CDR3. Per the germline V gene, CDR1 is KGHSH and CDR2 is LQKENI. V lost 3 bases and J lost 11, with 11 bases in between. CDR3 amino acids: CASSPESGSQHF. Written as DNA, the CDR3 is TGTGCCAGCTCACCGGAATCAGGGTCCCAGCATTTT. The full variable domain, with the rest looked up from reference TRBV18 and TRBJ1-5, is NAGVMQNPRHLVRRRGQEARLRCSPMKGHSHVYWYRQLPEEGLKFMVYLQKENIIDESGMPKERFSAEFPKEGPSILRIQQVVRGDSAAYFCASSPESGSQHFGDGTRLSIL.

The chain links TRBV19 to TRBJ1-5, with D unclear. The CDR3 covers 15 residues. Germline-derived CDR1 and CDR2 are LNHDA and SQIVND (reference sequence). V shed 6 bases and J shed 5 bases, with 17 bases lying between them. CDR3 sequence reads: CASSRDLGEDQPQHF. The DNA for the CDR3 is TGTGCCAGTAGCCGAGACCTTGGGGAGGATCAGCCCCAGCATTTT.

This clone was observed a handful of times. The V and J genes are TRBV27 and TRBJ1-2, with D possibly matching TRBD1 (6 bases). Germline V lookup: CDR1 MNHEY, CDR2 SMNVEV (reference sequence). The CDR3 runs 15 residues. Trimming left V 4 bases short and J 4 bases short, with 16 bases between. CDR3 DNA sequence: TGTGCCAGCAGTTCCATACAGACAGGAAGCTATGGCTACACCTTC. This encodes CASSSIQTGSYGYTF.

The chain joins TRBV7-2 to TRBJ1-1; TRBD1 agrees at 9 bases. CDR3 length equals 15 residues. Germline trimming cut 3 bases from V and 4 bases from J; bases unmatched to any gene: 6. Germline V gives CDR1 SGHTA, CDR2 FQGNSA. The CDR3 sequence: CASSLVGQGSTEAFF. In DNA form, the CDR3 reads TGTGCCAGCAGCTTGGTGGGACAGGGAAGCACTGAAGCTTTCTTT. The variable domain in full, with the rest retrieved from reference TRBV7-2 and TRBJ1-1, is GAGVSQSPSNKVTEKGKDVELRCDPISGHTALYWYRQSLGQGLEFLIYFQGNSAPDKSGLPSDRFSAERTGGSVSTLTIQRTQQEDSAVYLCASSLVGQGSTEAFFGQGTRLTVV.

The chain employs TRBV9 and TRBJ2-7, with D possibly TRBD1 on 6 matching bases. Trimming took 3 bases from V and 3 from J, leaving 16 bases between them. Germline values: CDR1 SGDLS, CDR2 YYNGEE. The CDR3 extends over 15 amino acids. Here the CDR3 reads CASSGGPGHIYEQYF. CDR3 in DNA: TGTGCCAGCAGCGGAGGACCGGGACACATCTACGAGCAGTACTTC.

This sequence joins TRBV2 and TRBJ1-1, with no clear D. The CDR3 spans 13 residues. V gave up 6 bases and J gave up 10 bases, with 18 bases separating them. Germline CDR1 and CDR2: SNHLY and FYNNEI. Here the CDR3 DNA reads TGTGCCAGCAGCCGGCCACAGAAGGTTGTAGCTTTCTTT. It encodes CASSRPQKVVAFF.

In its sample, this clone was seen once. The J gene is TRBJ2-3, the V gene TRBV6-5; 11 bases line up with TRBD2. Trimming removed 2 bases from V and 8 bases from J; junction bases left unmatched: 9. Germline lookup yields CDR1 MNHEY and CDR2 SVGAGI. The CDR3 runs 16 residues. In nucleotides, the CDR3 is TGTGCCAGCAGTTACACCTCCGGGACTAGCGGTAGTACGCAGTATTTT. Its protein product is CASSYTSGTSGSTQYF.

The chain carries TRBV4-1 and TRBJ2-1; TRBD2 might be the D (6 bases). This CDR3 comprises 14 residues. Germline V CDR1 and CDR2: MGHRA, YSYEKL. V lost 3 bases, J lost 14 bases, and 20 bases lay in between. CDR3 coding DNA: TGCGCCAGCAGCCACCCCTCCGGTGGGCTAGCGAAGTTCTTC. Translating it yields CASSHPSGGLAKFF.

This chain joins TRBV9 and TRBJ2-7, with D perhaps matching TRBD2 (6 bases). The germline V gene encodes CDR1 SGDLS and CDR2 YYNGEE. V was pared by 0 bases and J by 6 bases, with 13 bases between. The CDR3 is 14 amino acids. CDR3 sequence reads: CASSVAGWGGEQYF. The CDR3, as DNA: TGTGCCAGCAGCGTAGCTGGATGGGGAGGCGAGCAGTACTTC.

The chain combines TRBV9 with TRBJ2-3; 8 bases map to TRBD1. Trimming took 3 bases from V and 5 from J; bases not matched to a gene: 5. Germline V lookup: CDR1 SGDLS, CDR2 YYNGEE. The CDR3 runs 14 residues. The CDR3, as DNA: TGTGCCAGCAGCGACTGGACAGGGCAAGATACGCAGTATTTT. It yields the protein CASSDWTGQDTQYF.

J is TRBJ1-5 and V is TRBV19, with D tentatively TRBD1 (5 bases). Trimming cost V 1 base and J 7 bases, with 14 bases left between them. The germline CDR1 and CDR2 sequences are LNHDA and SQIVND (reference sequence). There are 15 residues in the CDR3. CDR3 sequence (DNA): TGTGCCAGTAGTATAGGCCGGGGGTCAAGGCAGCCCCAGCATTTT. Translated, it gives CASSIGRGSRQPQHF.

The rearrangement links TRBV19 to TRBJ1-1; no clear D. V was trimmed by 5 bases and J by 4 bases, leaving 17 bases between them. Germline V gives CDR1 LNHDA, CDR2 SQIVND (reference sequence). This CDR3 is built from 15 residues. For the CDR3, the DNA is TGTGCCAGTAGTGTCTCGACTACCGGGGTCACTGAAGCTTTCTTT. Protein product: CASSVSTTGVTEAFF. The variable domain in full, completed from reference TRBV19 and TRBJ1-1, reads DGGITQSPKYLFRKEGQNVTLSCEQNLNHDAMYWYRQDPGQGLRLIYYSQIVNDFQKGDIAEGYSVSREKKESFPLTVTSAQKNPTAFYLCASSVSTTGVTEAFFGQGTRLTVV.

This clone is a singleton in its sample. The V and J genes are TRBV28 and TRBJ2-7, with D uncertain. This CDR3 is built from 14 residues. Germline assignment: CDR1 MDHEN and CDR2 SYDVKM. V was trimmed by 5 bases and J by 3 bases, leaving 14 bases between them. The chain's CDR3 is CASSRPGPVYEQYF. Here the CDR3 DNA reads TGTGCCAGCAGTCGCCCCGGCCCCGTCTACGAGCAGTACTTC.

The chain uses TRBV5-1 and TRBJ2-7; 8 bases agree with TRBD1. Trimming cost V 0 bases and J 0 bases; bases outside gene matches: 8. This CDR3 is 17 amino acids long. The germline CDR1 and CDR2 sequences are SGHRS and YFSETQ. This chain's CDR3 is CASSLEPQGATSYEQYF. DNA for the CDR3: TGCGCCAGCAGCTTGGAACCCCAGGGGGCTACCTCCTACGAGCAGTACTTC.

This clone came up once. The junction does not match germline at one end; this may be a read error. The CDR3 region is CYTAKGGMNTEAFF. Here the CDR3 DNA reads TGCTATACGGCCAAGGGGGGGATGAACACTGAAGCTTTCTTT. The V call is TRBV28, the J call TRBJ1-1; D perhaps matches TRBD1 (6 bases). This CDR3 is 14 amino acids long. CDR1 and CDR2 (germline): MDHEN, SYDVKM.

CDR3 sequence reads: CAISSGGTASDRYTF. The CDR3 region has the DNA TGTGCCATCAGTTCCGGCGGGACGGCTTCGGATCGCTACACCTTC. V gene TRBV10-3 combines with J gene TRBJ1-2, with D tentatively TRBD1 (5 bases). CDR3 size: 15 residues. The germline CDR1 and CDR2 sequences are ENHRY and SYGVKD. V dropped 5 bases and J dropped 9 bases, with 22 bases sitting between them.

The count of this clone is one. V is TRBV4-3 and J is TRBJ2-7; D uncertain. CDR1 and CDR2 (germline): LGHNA, YSLEER. V lost 8 bases and J 6 bases, leaving 14 bases between the germline ends. The CDR3 is 12 amino acids. The CDR3 DNA follows: TGCGCCAGCTCCAGAATTGGCTCCGAGCAGTACTTC. It specifies CASSRIGSEQYF.